This TCR beta chain was observed in a study of T cells in Graves' hyperthyroidism and ophthalmopathy. General observations from the study: Blood held most thyroid clonotypes expanded above 0.001 frequency.

The CDR3 regions of TCR beta were amplified from RNA transcripts. TCR CDR3 regions were first amplified by RT-PCR with HTBI primers. TCRdb used MiXCR to reprocess the multiplex PCR reads, holding one entry per CDR3 protein. The table shows 640,000 or so distinct CDR3 sequences, with 11% to 15% occurring only once. Pregnant or lactating patients were excluded, as were those with uncontrolled infection or other autoimmune disease. Each diagnosis was grounded in clinical symptoms, serum thyroxine and TRAb, thyroid ultrasound, and orbital computed tomography. The source of the PBMCs was 10 ml of fresh peripheral blood. In the case of this clonotype: Its specificity is unknown.

Source material: blood. The receptor comes from a woman between 18 and 29 years old with Graves' ophthalmopathy.

Here the CDR3 DNA reads TGTGCCAGCAGTTCCCCGGGACAGGGTGATCAGCCCCAGCATTTT. This sequence encodes CASSSPGQGDQPQHF. The chain links TRBV28 to TRBJ1-5; 9 bases fit TRBD1. CDR1 and CDR2 (germline): MDHEN, SYDVKM. This CDR3 contains 15 residues. V lost 4 bases, J lost 5 bases, and 6 bases stayed unmatched.